These T cell receptor beta chains were read from a single sample in a study of cytomegalovirus exposure and HLA in healthy donors. The assay was immunoSEQ multiplex PCR, and TCRdb's table has in-frame clones only and misses some. Of fewer than 130,000 clones in the sample, about three quarters were seen once. The sample comprised PBMCs. The receptor source for this set is a woman in her sixties or seventies in good health and CMV-seropositive. The CDR3 runs from the conserved cysteine through the conserved F or W. A D gene is named only where the DNA matches it firmly. Only some rows state a clone size, as once, few, many or a class for expanded clones.

>TRBV18|.|.|TRBJ1-1
CASSPPGNTEAFF
TGTGCCAGCTCACCCCCCGGTAACACTGAAGCTTTCTTT
>TRBV2|.|TRBD1|TRBJ2-6
CASGTGTGANVLTF
TGTGCCAGCGGGACAGGGACTGGGGCCAACGTCCTGACTTTC
>TRBV2|.|.|TRBJ2-1
CASSEATGNYNEQFF
TGTGCCAGCAGTGAGGCAACAGGGAACTACAATGAGCAGTTCTTC
>TRBV5-1|.|TRBD1|TRBJ2-7
CASSLRGRDRDSIYEQYF
TGCGCCAGCAGCTTGAGAGGGCGAGACAGGGATTCAATCTACGAGCAGTACTTC
>TRBV9|.|.|TRBJ1-2
CASSVGGTNYGYTF
TGTGCCAGCAGCGTCGGGGGAACTAACTATGGCTACACCTTC
>TRBV28|.|TRBD1|TRBJ1-2
CASSLPGTGDGYTF
TGTGCCAGCAGTTTACCCGGGACAGGGGATGGCTACACCTTC
>TRBV5-1|.|TRBD2|TRBJ2-2
CASSLREGAGELFF
TGCGCCAGCAGCTTACGGGAGGGGGCCGGGGAGCTGTTTTTT
>TRBV30|.|.|TRBJ2-3
CAWSVSSYTQYF
TGTGCCTGGAGTGTTTCTAGTTATACGCAGTATTTT
>TRBV9|.|.|TRBJ2-2
CASSVGGGRDTGELFF
TGTGCCAGCAGCGTAGGGGGGGGGCGGGACACCGGGGAGCTGTTTTTT
>TRBV19|.|.|TRBJ1-1
CASTPSIRELKTTEAFF
TGTGCCAGTACCCCATCCATCCGGGAATTAAAAACGACTGAAGCTTTCTTT
>TRBV5-4|.|TRBD2|TRBJ2-3
CASSLAGVTDTQYF
TGTGCCAGCAGCTTAGCGGGAGTAACAGATACGCAGTATTTT
>TRBV7-2|.|.|TRBJ1-4
CASSLSPDEKLFF
TGTGCCAGCAGCTTATCCCCAGATGAAAAACTGTTTTTT
>TRBV20-1|.|.|TRBJ1-2
CSARDSGGYTF
TGCAGTGCTAGAGATAGCGGGGGCTACACCTTC
>TRBV9|.|TRBD2|TRBJ2-4
CASSGSGRHIQYF
TGTGCCAGCAGCGGTAGCGGGAGACACATTCAGTACTTC
>TRBV2|.|.|TRBJ2-7
CASSGEGGGSEQYF
TGTGCCAGCAGTGGCGAAGGGGGGGGCAGCGAGCAGTACTTC
>TRBV6-1|few|TRBD1|TRBJ1-4
CASSDPGQGGEKLFF
TGTGCCAGCAGTGACCCGGGACAGGGCGGTGAAAAACTGTTTTTT
>TRBV28|.|.|TRBJ2-3
CASSTPGLATDTQYF
TGTGCCAGCAGTACCCCGGGACTCGCCACAGATACGCAGTATTTT
>TRBV11-2|.|TRBD1|TRBJ1-1
CASSLDRATEAFF
TGTGCCAGCAGCCTGGACAGGGCCACTGAAGCTTTCTTT
>TRBV7-9|.|TRBD1|TRBJ1-2
CSSSLQGIYGYTF
TGTTCCAGCAGCTTACAGGGGATCTATGGCTACACCTTC
>TRBV5-1|.|.|TRBJ1-3
CASSLDAGSGNTIYF
TGCGCCAGCAGCTTGGATGCAGGCTCTGGAAACACCATATATTTT
>TRBV5-1|few|TRBD2|TRBJ2-1
CASSPPTSGSGNNEQFF
TGCGCCAGCAGCCCGCCGACTAGCGGGAGCGGAAACAATGAGCAGTTCTTC
>TRBV5-1|.|.|TRBJ2-3
CASSLRSGSTDTQYF
TGCGCCAGCAGCTTGCGGAGCGGGAGCACAGATACGCAGTATTTT
>TRBV10-3|.|.|TRBJ2-3
CAISESSFTDTQYF
TGTGCCATCAGTGAGTCGTCCTTCACAGATACGCAGTATTTT
>TRBV6-5|.|.|TRBJ2-1
CASSYGGASYNEQFF
TGTGCCAGCAGTTACGGAGGGGCCTCCTACAATGAGCAGTTCTTC
>TRBV5-1|.|.|TRBJ2-7
CADRRAGAETHSYEQYF
TGCGCCGACAGAAGAGCTGGGGCCGAAACTCACTCCTACGAGCAGTACTTC
>TRBV6-5|few|.|TRBJ2-1
CASSYSVLRNNEQFF
TGTGCCAGCAGTTACTCTGTACTCCGTAACAATGAGCAGTTCTTC
>TRBV11-3|.|.|TRBJ2-1
CASSSARGEQFF
TGTGCCAGCAGCTCAGCTAGGGGGGAGCAGTTCTTC
>TRBV21-1|.|.|TRBJ1-1
CASSNKSGTEGDF
TGTGCCAGCAGCAATAAATCGGGGACAGAAGGGGATTTT
>TRBV28|.|.|TRBJ1-4
CASSFYRVRTNEKLFF
TGTGCCAGCAGTTTCTACAGGGTGAGGACTAATGAAAAACTGTTTTTT
>TRBV4-2|.|TRBD1|TRBJ1-2
CASSPQRDRIFYGYTF
TGTGCCAGCAGCCCCCAACGGGACAGAATATTCTATGGCTACACCTTC
>TRBV11-2|.|TRBD1|TRBJ1-5
CASSLRTGHQPQHF
TGTGCCAGCAGCTTAAGGACAGGTCATCAGCCCCAGCATTTT
>TRBV5-1|.|.|TRBJ2-3
CASADSPSSLGDTQYF
TGCGCCAGCGCGGACAGCCCGTCTAGCCTCGGAGATACGCAGTATTTT
>TRBV7-2|few|TRBD2|TRBJ2-5
CASSPTLRLAGETQYF
TGTGCCAGCAGCCCAACTCTCCGACTAGCGGGAGAGACCCAGTACTTC
>TRBV7-9|few|.|TRBJ1-2
CASSFSGSPYGYTF
TGTGCCAGCAGCTTTTCTGGGAGTCCCTATGGCTACACCTTC
>TRBV6-5|.|.|TRBJ2-7
CASSTTLTGAEQYF
TGTGCCAGCAGCACCACCCTAACTGGGGCTGAGCAGTACTTC
>TRBV7-9|few|.|TRBJ1-2
CSSSPAGYGYTF
TGTTCCAGCAGCCCAGCAGGGTACGGCTACACCTTC
>TRBV5-1|.|TRBD1|TRBJ2-7
CASSFQTPGTGSSYFHEQYF
TGCGCCAGCAGCTTCCAAACTCCCGGGACAGGGTCGAGTTATTTCCACGAGCAGTACTTC
>TRBV7-6|.|TRBD2|TRBJ2-3
CASSSTPTSGRADTQYF
TGTGCCAGCAGCTCAACCCCCACTAGCGGGAGAGCGGATACGCAGTATTTT
>TRBV4-2|.|TRBD2|TRBJ2-7
CASSQDASGSSYEQYF
TGTGCCAGCAGCCAAGATGCTAGCGGGAGCTCCTACGAGCAGTACTTC
>TRBV4-2|.|TRBD1|TRBJ2-5
CASSQELQGARETQYF
TGTGCCAGCAGCCAAGAGTTACAGGGGGCGAGAGAGACCCAGTACTTC
>TRBV28|.|TRBD1|TRBJ2-1
CASSRGQGLVYEQFF
TGTGCCAGCAGCCGCGGACAGGGGTTGGTGTATGAGCAGTTCTTC
>TRBV10-1|.|TRBD2|TRBJ2-1
CAGSPYTGTSAHEQFF
TGCGCCGGCAGTCCCTACACCGGGACTAGCGCCCATGAGCAGTTCTTC
>TRBV2|few|TRBD1|TRBJ2-7
CASSATGGYEQYF
TGTGCCAGCAGTGCTACAGGGGGCTACGAGCAGTACTTC
>TRBV2|.|.|TRBJ2-7
CASRGGYSEQYF
TGTGCCAGCAGAGGGGGTTACAGCGAGCAGTACTTC
>TRBV11-3|few|TRBD1|TRBJ1-1
CASSSNVFGTGNTEAFF
TGTGCCAGCAGCTCAAATGTCTTCGGGACAGGGAACACTGAAGCTTTCTTT